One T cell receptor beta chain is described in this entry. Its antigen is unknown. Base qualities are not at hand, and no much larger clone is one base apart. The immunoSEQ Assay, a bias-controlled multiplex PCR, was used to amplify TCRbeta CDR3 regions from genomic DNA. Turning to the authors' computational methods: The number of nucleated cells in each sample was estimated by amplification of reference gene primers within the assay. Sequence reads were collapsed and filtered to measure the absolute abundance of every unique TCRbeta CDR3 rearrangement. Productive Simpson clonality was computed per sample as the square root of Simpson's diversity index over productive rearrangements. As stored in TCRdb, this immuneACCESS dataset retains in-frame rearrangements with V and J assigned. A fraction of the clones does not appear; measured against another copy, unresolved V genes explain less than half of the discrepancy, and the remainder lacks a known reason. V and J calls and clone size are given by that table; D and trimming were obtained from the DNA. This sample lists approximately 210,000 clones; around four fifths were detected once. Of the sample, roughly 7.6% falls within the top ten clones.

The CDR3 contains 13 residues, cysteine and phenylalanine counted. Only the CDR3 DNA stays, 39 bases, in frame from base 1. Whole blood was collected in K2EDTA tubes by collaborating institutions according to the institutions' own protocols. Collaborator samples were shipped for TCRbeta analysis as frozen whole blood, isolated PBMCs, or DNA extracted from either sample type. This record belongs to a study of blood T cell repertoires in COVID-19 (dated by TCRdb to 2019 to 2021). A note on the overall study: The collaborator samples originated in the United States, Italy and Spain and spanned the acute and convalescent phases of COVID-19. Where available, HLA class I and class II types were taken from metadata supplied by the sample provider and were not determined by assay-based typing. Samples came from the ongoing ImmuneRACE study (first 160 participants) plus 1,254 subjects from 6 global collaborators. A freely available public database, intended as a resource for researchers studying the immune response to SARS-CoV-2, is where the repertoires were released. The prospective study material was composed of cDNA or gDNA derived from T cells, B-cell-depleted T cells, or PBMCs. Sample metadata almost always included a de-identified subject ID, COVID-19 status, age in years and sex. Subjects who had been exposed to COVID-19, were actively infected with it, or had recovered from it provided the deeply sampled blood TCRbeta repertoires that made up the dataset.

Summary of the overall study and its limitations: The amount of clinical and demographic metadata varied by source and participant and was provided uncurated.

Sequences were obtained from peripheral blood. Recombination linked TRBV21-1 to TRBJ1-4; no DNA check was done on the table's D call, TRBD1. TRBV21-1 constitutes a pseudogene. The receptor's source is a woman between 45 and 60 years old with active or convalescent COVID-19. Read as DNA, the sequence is TGTGCCAGCAGCAAAGGGGGCTGTGAAAAACTGTTTTTT. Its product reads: CASSKGGCEKLFF.